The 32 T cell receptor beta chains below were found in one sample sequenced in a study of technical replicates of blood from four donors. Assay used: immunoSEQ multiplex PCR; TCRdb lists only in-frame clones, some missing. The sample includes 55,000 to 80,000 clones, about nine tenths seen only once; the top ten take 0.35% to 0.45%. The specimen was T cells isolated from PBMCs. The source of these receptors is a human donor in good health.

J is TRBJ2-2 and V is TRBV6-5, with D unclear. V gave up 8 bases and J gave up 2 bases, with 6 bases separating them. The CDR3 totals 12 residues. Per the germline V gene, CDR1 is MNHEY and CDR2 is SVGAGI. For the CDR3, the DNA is TGTGCCAGCTTACACAACACCGGGGAGCTGTTTTTT. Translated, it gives CASLHNTGELFF.

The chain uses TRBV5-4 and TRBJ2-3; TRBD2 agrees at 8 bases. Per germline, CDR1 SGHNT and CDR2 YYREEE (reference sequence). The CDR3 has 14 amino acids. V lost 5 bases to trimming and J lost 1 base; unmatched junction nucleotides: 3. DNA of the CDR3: TGTGCCAGCAGGAAACTAGCGGGCACAGATACGCAGTATTTT. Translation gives CASRKLAGTDTQYF.

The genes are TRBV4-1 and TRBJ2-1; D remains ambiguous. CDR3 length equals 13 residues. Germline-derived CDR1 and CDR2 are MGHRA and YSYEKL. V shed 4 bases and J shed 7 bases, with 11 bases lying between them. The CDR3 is CASSLREVNEQFF. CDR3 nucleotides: TGCGCCAGCAGCCTCCGAGAGGTAAATGAGCAGTTCTTC.

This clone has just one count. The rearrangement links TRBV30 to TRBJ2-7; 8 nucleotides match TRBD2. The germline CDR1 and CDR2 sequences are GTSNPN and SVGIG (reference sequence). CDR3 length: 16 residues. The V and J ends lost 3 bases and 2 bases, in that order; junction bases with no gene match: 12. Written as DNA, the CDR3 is TGTGCCTGGAGCAGGGCTAGCGGGTCGATTACCTACGAGCAGTACTTC. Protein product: CAWSRASGSITYEQYF.

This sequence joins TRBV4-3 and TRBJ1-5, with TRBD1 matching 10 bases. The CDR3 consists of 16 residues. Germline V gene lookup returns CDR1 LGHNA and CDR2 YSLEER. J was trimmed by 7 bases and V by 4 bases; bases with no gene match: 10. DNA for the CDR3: TGCGCCAGCAGCCCGGGGGGACAGGGGTTTCGCCAGCCCCAGCATTTT. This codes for CASSPGGQGFRQPQHF.

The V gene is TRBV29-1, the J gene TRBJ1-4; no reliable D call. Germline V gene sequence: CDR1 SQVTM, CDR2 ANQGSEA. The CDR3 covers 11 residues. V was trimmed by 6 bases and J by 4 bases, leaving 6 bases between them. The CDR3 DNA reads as TGCAGCGTGCGAGATAATGAAAAACTGTTTTTT. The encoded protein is CSVRDNEKLFF. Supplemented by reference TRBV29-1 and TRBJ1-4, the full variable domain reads SAVISQKPSRDICQRGTSLTIQCQVDSQVTMMFWYRQQPGQSLTLIATANQGSEATYESGFVIDKFPISRPNLTFSTLTVSNMSPEDSSIYLCSVRDNEKLFFGSGTQLSVL.

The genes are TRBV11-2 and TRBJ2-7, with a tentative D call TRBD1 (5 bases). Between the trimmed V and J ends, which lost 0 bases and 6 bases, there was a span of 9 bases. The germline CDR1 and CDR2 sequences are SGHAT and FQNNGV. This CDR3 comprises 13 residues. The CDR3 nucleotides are TGTGCCAGCAGCTTAGAGGTCCAGGGCGAGCAGTACTTC. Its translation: CASSLEVQGEQYF.

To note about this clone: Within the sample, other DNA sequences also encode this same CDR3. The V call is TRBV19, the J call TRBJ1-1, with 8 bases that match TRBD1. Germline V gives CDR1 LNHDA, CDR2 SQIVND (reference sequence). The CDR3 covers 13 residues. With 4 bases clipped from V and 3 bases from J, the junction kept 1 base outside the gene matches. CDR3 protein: CASSTTGDTEAFF. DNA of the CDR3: TGTGCCAGTAGTACGACAGGGGACACTGAAGCTTTCTTT.

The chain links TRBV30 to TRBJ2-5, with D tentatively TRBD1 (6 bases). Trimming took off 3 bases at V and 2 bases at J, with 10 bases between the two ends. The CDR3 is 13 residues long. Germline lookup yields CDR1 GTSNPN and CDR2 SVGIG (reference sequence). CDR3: CAWSRDMQETQYF. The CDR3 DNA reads TGTGCCTGGAGCCGGGACATGCAAGAGACCCAGTACTTC.

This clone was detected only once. CDR3 sequence reads: CASSQDLSRAELSGELFF. The CDR3 coding sequence is TGCGCCAGCAGCCAAGATTTAAGCAGGGCAGAGCTTTCTGGGGAGCTGTTTTTT. This rearrangement joins TRBV4-3 to TRBJ2-2; a possible D gene is TRBD1 (5 bases). Germline loops: CDR1 LGHNA, CDR2 YSLEER. V shed 0 bases and J shed 8 bases, with 22 bases lying between them. The CDR3 has 18 amino acids.

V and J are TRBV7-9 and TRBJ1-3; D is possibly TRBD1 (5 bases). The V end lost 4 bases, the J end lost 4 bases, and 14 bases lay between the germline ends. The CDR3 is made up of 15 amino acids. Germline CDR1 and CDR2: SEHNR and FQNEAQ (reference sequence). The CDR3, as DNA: TGTGCCAGCAGCTCCTCTGACAGTCTAGGAAACACCATATATTTT. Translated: CASSSSDSLGNTIYF.

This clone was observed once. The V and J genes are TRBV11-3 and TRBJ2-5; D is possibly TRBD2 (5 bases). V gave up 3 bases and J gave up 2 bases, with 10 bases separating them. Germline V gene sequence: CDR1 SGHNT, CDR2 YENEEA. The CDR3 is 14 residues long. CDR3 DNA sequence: TGTGCCAGCAGCTTGAACCGGGGACAAGAGACCCAGTACTTC. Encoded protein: CASSLNRGQETQYF.

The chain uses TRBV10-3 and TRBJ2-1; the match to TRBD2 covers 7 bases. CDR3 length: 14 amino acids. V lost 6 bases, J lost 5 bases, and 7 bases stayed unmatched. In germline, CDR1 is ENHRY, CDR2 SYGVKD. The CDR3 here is CAIRHSGTNNEQFF. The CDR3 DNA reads TGTGCCATCAGGCATTCCGGGACTAACAATGAGCAGTTCTTC.

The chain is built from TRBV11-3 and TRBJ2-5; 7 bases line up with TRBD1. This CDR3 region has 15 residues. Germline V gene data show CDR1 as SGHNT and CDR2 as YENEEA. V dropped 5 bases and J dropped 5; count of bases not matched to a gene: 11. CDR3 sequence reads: CASSQDVGQVETQYF. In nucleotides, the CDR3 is TGTGCCAGCAGCCAAGACGTAGGACAGGTGGAGACCCAGTACTTC.

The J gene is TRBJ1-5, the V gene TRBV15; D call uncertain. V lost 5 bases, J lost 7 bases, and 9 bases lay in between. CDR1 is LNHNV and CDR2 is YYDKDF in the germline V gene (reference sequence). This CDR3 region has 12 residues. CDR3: CATSGWRQPQHF. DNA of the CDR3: TGTGCCACCAGCGGGTGGAGGCAGCCCCAGCATTTT.

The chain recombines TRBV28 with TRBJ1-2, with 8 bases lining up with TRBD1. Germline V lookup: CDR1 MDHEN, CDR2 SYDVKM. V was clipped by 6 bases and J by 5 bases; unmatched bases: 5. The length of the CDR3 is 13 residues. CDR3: CASSIQGVYGYTF. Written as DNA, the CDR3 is TGTGCCAGCAGCATACAGGGGGTTTATGGCTACACCTTC.

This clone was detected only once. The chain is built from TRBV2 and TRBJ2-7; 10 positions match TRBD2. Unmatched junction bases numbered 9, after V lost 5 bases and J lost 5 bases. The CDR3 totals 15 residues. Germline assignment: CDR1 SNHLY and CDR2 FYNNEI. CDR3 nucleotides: TGTGCCAGCAGTCCCGTAGCGGGAGGACGCGACGAGCAGTACTTC. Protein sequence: CASSPVAGGRDEQYF.

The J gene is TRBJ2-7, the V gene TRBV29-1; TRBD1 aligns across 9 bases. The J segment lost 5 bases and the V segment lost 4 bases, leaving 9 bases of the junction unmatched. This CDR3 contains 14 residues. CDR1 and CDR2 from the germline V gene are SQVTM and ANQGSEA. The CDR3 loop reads CSVVSGQGIHEQYF. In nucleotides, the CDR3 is TGCAGCGTTGTGTCCGGACAGGGGATCCACGAGCAGTACTTC.

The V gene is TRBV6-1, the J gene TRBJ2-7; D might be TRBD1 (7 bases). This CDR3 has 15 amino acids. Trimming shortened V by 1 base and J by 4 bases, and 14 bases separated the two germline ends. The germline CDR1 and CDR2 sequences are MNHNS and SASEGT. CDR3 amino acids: CASSEGPGGRYEQYF. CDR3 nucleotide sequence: TGTGCCAGCAGTGAAGGACCAGGGGGGAGATACGAGCAGTACTTC.

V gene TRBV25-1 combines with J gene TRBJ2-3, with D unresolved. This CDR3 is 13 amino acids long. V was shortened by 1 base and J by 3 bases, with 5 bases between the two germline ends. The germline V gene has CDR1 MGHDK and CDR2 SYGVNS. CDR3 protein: CASSESPTDTQYF. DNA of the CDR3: TGTGCCAGCAGTGAATCCCCAACAGATACGCAGTATTTT.

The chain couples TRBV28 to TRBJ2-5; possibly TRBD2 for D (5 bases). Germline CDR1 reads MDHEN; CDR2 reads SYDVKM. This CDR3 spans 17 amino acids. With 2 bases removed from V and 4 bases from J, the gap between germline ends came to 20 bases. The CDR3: CASSLRQFLAGTETQYF. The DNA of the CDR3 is TGTGCCAGCAGTTTACGTCAGTTTTTGGCGGGTACAGAGACCCAGTACTTC. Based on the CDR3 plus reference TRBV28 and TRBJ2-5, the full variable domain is DVKVTQSSRYLVKRTGEKVFLECVQDMDHENMFWYRQDPGLGLRLIYFSYDVKMKEKGDIPEGYSVSREKKERFSLILESASTNQTSMYLCASSLRQFLAGTETQYFGPGTRLLVL.

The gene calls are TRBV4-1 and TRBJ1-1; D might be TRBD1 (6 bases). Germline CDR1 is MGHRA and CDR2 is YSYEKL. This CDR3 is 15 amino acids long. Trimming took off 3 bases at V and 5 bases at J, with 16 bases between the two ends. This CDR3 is CASSQPDRRRTEAFF. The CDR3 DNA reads TGCGCCAGCAGCCAGCCAGACAGGCGAAGAACTGAAGCTTTCTTT.

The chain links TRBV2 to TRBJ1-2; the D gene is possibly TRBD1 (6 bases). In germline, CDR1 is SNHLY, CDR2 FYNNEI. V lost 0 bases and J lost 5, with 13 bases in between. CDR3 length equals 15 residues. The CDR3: CASSEALQGWYGYTF. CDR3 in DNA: TGTGCCAGCAGTGAAGCCCTACAGGGTTGGTATGGCTACACCTTC.

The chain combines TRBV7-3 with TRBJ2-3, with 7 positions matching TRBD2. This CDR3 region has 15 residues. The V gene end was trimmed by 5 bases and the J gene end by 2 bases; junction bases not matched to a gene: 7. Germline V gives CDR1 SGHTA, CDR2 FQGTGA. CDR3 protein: CASSPLAESTDTQYF. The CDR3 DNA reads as TGTGCCAGCAGCCCCCTAGCGGAGTCCACAGATACGCAGTATTTT.

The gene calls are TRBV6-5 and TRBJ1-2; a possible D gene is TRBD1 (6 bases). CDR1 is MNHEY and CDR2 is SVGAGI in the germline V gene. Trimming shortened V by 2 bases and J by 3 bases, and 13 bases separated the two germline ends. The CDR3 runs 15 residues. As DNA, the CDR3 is TGTGCCAGCAGTTACCGGGGGGCGTCCCACTATGGCTACACCTTC. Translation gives CASSYRGASHYGYTF.

The chain's CDR3 is CASSSVSEAFF. As DNA, the CDR3 is TGTGCCAGCAGCTCGGTGTCTGAAGCTTTCTTT. The chain employs TRBV7-9 and TRBJ1-1, with no clear D. This CDR3 has 11 amino acids. V dropped 4 bases and J dropped 6 bases, with 6 bases sitting between them. Germline-derived CDR1 and CDR2 are SEHNR and FQNEAQ (reference sequence).

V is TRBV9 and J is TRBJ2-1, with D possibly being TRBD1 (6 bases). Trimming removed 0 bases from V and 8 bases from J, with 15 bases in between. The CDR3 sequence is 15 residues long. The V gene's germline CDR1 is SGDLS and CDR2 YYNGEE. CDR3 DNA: TGTGCCAGCAGCGTAGCGCAGGGGCGCCCTGATGAGCAGTTCTTC. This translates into CASSVAQGRPDEQFF.

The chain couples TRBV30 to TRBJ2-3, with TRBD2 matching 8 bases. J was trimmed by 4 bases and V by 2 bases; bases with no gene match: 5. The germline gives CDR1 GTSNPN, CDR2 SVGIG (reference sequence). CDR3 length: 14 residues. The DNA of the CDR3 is TGTGCCTGGAGTCGTAGCGGGATATCAGATACGCAGTATTTT. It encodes CAWSRSGISDTQYF. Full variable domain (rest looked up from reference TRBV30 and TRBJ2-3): SQTIHQWPATLVQPVGSPLSLECTVEGTSNPNLYWYRQAAGRGLQLLFYSVGIGQISSEVPQNLSASRPQDRQFILSSKKLLLSDSGFYLCAWSRSGISDTQYFGPGTRLTVL.

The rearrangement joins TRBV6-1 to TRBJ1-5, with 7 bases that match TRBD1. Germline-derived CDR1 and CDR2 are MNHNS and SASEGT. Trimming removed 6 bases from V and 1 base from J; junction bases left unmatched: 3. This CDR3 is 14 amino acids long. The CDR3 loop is CASSPTGSNQPQHF. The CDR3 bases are TGTGCCAGCAGCCCGACAGGGAGCAATCAGCCCCAGCATTTT.

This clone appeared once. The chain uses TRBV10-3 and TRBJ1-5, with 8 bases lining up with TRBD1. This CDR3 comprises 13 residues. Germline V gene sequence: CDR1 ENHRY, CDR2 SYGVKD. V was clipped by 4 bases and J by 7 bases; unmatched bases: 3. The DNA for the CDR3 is TGTGCCATCAGTGCGGACAGGGTGCAGCCCCAGCATTTT. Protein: CAISADRVQPQHF.

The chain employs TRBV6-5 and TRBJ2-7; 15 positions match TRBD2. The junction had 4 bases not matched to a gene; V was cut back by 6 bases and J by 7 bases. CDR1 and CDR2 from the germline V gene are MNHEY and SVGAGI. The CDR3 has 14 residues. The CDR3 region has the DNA TGTGCCAGCAGACAAGGGACTAGCGGGAGGGAGCAGTACTTC. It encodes CASRQGTSGREQYF.

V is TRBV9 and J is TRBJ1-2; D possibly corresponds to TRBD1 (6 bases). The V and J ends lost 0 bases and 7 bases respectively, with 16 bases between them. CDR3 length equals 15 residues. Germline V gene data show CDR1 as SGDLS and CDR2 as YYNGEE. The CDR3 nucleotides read TGTGCCAGCAGCGTAGACTCAGGGGTATCAGGTGGCTACACCTTC. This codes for CASSVDSGVSGGYTF.